This T cell receptor (beta chain) emerged from a study of T-cell reconstitution after alpha-beta-depleted transplantation in children. The library targeted TCRbeta and was prepared with unique molecular identifiers. TCRdb ran MiXCR on the PCR reads and lists one entry per CDR3 protein. Seen here are 25,000 or so distinct CDR3 sequences, roughly a sixth observed once, and the top ten hold roughly 37%. This clonotype was recorded many times. The antigen is unknown. Study-wide findings and caveats: Surviving recipient cells, namely T cells and thymic progenitors, were the source of high day-60 TCRbeta diversity in some patients. Expanded graft clones numbering several hundred reportedly gave rise to alpha-beta T cells about two months after transplant. A year post-transplant, T-cell counts and diversity derived mostly from newly produced T cells.

The CDR3 has 14 amino acids. Germline CDR1 reads MNHEY; CDR2 reads SVGAGI. V lost 11 bases and J lost 4, with 17 bases in between. This chain joins TRBV6-5 and TRBJ2-2; D tentatively fits TRBD1 or TRBD2 (5 bases each). The input for sequencing was PBMCs, mostly from graft donor cells, taken 60 days after TCRalphabeta/CD19-depleted stem cell transplant. This TCR was recovered from a male patient between 2 and 10 years old who had a stem cell transplant for acute lymphoblastic leukemia, so the T cells may come from the graft donor. In DNA, the CDR3 is TGTGCCGTCACGGGGCAGGGTGGCACCGGGGAGCTGTTTTTT. The encoded protein is CAVTGQGGTGELFF.